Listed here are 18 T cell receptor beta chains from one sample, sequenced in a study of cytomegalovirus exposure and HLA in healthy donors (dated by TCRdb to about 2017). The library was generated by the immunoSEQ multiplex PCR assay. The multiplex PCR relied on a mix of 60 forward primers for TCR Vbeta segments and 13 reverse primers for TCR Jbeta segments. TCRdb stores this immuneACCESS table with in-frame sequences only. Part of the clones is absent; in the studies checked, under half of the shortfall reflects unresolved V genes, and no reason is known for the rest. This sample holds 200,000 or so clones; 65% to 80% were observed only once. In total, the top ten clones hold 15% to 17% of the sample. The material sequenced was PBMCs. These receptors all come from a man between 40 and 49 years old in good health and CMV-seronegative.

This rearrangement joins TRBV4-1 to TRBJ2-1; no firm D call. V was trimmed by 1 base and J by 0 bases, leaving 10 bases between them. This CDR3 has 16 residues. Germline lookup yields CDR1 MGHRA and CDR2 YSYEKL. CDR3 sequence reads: CASSQVNLVSYNEQFF. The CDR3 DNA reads TGCGCCAGCAGCCAAGTAAACCTAGTCTCCTACAATGAGCAGTTCTTC.

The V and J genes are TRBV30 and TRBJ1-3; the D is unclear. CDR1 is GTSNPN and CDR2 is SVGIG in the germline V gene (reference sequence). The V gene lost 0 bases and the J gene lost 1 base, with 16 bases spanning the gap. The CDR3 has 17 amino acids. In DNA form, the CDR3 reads TGTGCCTGGAGTGTACCCGAGGCAGTGCCTTCTGGAAACACCATATATTTT. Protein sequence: CAWSVPEAVPSGNTIYF.

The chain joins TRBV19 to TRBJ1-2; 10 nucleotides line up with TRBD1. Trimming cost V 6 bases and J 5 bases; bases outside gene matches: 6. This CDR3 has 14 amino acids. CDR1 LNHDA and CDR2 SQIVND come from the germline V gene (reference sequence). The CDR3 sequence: CASRSGTGVYGYTF. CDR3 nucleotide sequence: TGTGCCAGTAGATCCGGGACAGGGGTATATGGCTACACCTTC.

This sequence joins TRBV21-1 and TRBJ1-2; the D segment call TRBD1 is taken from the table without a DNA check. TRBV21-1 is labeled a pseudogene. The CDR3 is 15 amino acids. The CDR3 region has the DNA TGTGCCAGCAGCAGCCCACAGGGGATGAACTATGGCTACACCTTC. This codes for CASSSPQGMNYGYTF.

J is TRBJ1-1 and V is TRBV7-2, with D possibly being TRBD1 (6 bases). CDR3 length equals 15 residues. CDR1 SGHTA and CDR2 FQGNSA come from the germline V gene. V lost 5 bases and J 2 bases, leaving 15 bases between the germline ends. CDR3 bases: TGTGCCAGCAGCCCTACTTACAGGGCCAACACTGAAGCTTTCTTT. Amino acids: CASSPTYRANTEAFF.

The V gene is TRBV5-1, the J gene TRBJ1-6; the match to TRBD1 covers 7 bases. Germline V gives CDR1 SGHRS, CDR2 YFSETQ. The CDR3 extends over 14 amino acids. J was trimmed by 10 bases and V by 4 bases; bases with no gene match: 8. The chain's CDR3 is CASSQGQSGSPLHF. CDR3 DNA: TGCGCCAGCAGCCAGGGACAGTCGGGGTCACCCCTCCACTTT.

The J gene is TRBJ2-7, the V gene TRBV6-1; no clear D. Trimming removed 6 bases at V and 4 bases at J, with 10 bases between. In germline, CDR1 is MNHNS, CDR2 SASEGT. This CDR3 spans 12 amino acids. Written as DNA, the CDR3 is TGTGCCAGCAGCGTTCTTCTATACGAGCAGTACTTC. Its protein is CASSVLLYEQYF.

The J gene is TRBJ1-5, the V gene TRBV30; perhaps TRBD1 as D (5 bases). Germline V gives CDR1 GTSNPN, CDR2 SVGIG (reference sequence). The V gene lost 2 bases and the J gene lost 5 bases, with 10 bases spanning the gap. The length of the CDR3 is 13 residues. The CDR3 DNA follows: TGTGCCTGGAGTCCTCAGGGTTATCAGCCCCAGCATTTT. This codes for CAWSPQGYQPQHF.

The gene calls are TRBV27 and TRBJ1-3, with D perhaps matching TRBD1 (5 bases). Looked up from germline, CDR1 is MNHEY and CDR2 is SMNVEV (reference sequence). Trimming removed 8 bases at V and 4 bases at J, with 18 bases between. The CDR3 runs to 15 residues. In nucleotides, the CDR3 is TGTGCCAGCTCCCCTGGCAGTGGGGCGGGAAACACCATATATTTT. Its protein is CASSPGSGAGNTIYF.

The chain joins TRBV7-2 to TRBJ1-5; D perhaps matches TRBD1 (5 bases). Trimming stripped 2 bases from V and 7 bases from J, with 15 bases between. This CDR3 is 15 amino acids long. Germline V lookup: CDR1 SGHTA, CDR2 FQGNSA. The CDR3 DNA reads TGTGCCAGCAGCTTAACCGGACATTCTGGGCAGCCCCAGCATTTT. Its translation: CASSLTGHSGQPQHF.

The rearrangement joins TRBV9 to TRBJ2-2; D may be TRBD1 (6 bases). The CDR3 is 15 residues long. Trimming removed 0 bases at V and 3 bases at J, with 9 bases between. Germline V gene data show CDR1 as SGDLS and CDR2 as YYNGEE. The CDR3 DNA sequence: TGTGCCAGCAGCGTAGGTGGACAGCACACCGGGGAGCTGTTTTTT. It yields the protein CASSVGGQHTGELFF.

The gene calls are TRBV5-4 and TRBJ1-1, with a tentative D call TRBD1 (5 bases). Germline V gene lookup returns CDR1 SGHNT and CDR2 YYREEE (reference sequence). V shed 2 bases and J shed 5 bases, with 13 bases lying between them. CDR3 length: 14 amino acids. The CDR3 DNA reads TGTGCCAGCAGCTTTGGGGGGGGAAGGACTGAAGCTTTCTTT. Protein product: CASSFGGGRTEAFF.

The CDR3 here is CASSQDRGLQPQHF. CDR3 sequence (DNA): TGTGCCAGCAGCCAAGACAGGGGGCTTCAGCCCCAGCATTTT. This chain connects TRBV4-2 to TRBJ1-5, with TRBD1 matching over 8 bases. This CDR3 region has 14 residues. With 0 bases clipped from V and 6 bases from J, the junction kept 1 base outside the gene matches. Germline V gives CDR1 LGHNA, CDR2 YNFKEQ.

The CDR3 DNA is TGTGCCTGGAGTGTACTAGAAAGGGCAGATACGCAGTATTTT. This encodes CAWSVLERADTQYF. The J gene is TRBJ2-3, the V gene TRBV30, with D tentatively TRBD2 (5 bases). This CDR3 comprises 14 residues. The germline CDR1 and CDR2 sequences are GTSNPN and SVGIG (reference sequence). Trimming left V 0 bases short and J 4 bases short, with 11 bases between.

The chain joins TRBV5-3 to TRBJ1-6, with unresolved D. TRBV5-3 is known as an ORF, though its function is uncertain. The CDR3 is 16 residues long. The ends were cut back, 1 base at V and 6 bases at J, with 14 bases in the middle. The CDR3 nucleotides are TGTGCCAGAAGCTTGAGGAAGGGCCGGGGTAATTCACCCCTCCACTTT. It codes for CARSLRKGRGNSPLHF.

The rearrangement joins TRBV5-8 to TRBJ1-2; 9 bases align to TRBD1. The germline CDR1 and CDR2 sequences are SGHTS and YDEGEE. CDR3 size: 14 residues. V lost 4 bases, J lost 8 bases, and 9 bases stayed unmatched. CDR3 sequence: CASSPDRGWGGYTF. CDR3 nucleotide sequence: TGTGCCAGCAGCCCTGACAGGGGGTGGGGAGGCTACACCTTC.

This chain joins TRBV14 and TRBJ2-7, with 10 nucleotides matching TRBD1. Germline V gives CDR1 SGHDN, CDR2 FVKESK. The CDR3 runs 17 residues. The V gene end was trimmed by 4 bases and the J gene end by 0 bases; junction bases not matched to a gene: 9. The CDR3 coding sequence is TGTGCCAGCAGCCGCGCCCCGGGACAGGGGCACTCCTACGAGCAGTACTTC. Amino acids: CASSRAPGQGHSYEQYF.

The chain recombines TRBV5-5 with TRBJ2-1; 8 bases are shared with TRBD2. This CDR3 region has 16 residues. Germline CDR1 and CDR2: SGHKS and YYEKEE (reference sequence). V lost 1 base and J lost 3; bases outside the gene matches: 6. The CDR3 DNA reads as TGTGCCAGCAGCTTGTTAGCGGGGAGGAACTACAATGAGCAGTTCTTC. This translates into CASSLLAGRNYNEQFF. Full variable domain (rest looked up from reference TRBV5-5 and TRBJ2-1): DAGVTQSPTHLIKTRGQQVTLRCSPISGHKSVSWYQQVLGQGPQFIFQYYEKEERGRGNFPDRFSARQFPNYSSELNVNALLLGDSALYLCASSLLAGRNYNEQFFGPGTRLTVL.